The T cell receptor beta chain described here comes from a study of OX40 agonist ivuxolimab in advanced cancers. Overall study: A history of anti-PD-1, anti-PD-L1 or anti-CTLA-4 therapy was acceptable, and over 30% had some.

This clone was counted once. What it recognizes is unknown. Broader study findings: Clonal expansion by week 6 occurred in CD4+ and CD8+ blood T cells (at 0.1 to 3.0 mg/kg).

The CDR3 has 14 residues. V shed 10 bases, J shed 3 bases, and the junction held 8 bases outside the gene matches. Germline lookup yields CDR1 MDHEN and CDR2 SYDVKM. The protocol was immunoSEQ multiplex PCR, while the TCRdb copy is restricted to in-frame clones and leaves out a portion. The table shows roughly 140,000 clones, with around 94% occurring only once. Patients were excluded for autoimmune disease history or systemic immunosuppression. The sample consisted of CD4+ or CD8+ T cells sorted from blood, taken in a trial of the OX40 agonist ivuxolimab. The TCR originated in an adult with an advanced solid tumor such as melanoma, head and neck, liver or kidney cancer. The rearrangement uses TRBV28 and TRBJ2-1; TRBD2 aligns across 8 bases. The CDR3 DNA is TGTGCCACCTTCGGGGGGGAGATCTACAATGAGCAGTTCTTC. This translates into CATFGGEIYNEQFF. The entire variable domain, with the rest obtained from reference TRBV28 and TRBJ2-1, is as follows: DVKVTQSSRYLVKRTGEKVFLECVQDMDHENMFWYRQDPGLGLRLIYFSYDVKMKEKGDIPEGYSVSREKKERFSLILESASTNQTSMYLCATFGGEIYNEQFFGPGTRLTVL.